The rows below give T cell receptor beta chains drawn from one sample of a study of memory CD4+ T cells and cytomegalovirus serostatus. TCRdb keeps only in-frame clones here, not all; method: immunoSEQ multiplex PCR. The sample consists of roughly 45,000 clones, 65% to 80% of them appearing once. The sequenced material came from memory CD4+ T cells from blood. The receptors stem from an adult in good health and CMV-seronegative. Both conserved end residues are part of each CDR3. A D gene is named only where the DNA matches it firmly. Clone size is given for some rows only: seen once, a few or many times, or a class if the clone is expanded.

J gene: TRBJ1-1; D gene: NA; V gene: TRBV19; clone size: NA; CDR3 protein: CASSFPGGDTEAFF; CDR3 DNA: TGTGCCAGTAGCTTTCCTGGAGGGGACACTGAAGCTTTCTTT
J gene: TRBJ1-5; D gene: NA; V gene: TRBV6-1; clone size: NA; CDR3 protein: CASSEGGGDQPQHF; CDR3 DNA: TGTGCCAGCAGTGAAGGAGGGGGAGATCAGCCCCAGCATTTT
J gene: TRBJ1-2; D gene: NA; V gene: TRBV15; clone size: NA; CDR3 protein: CATSKTGLYGYTF; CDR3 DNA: TGTGCCACCAGCAAAACAGGGCTGTATGGCTACACCTTC
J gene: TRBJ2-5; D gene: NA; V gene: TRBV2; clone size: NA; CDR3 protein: CASSGGFQETQYF; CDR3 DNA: TGTGCCAGCAGTGGGGGATTCCAAGAGACCCAGTACTTC
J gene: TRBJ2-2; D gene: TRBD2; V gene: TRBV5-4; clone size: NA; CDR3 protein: CASSPGGASTGELFF; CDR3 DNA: TGTGCCAGCAGCCCCGGGGGGGCCTCCACCGGGGAGCTGTTTTTT
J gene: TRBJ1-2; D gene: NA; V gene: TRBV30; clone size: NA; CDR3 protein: CAFSKQGGDGYTF; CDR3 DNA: TGTGCCTTCTCGAAACAGGGAGGTGATGGCTACACCTTC
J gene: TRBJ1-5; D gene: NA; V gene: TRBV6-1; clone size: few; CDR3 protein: CATKEGFSSQPQHF; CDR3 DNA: TGTGCCACTAAGGAGGGGTTTAGTAGTCAGCCCCAGCATTTT
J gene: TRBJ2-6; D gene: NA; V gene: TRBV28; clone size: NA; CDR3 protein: CASSFLRTVGANVLTF; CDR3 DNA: TGTGCCAGCAGTTTTTTACGGACAGTTGGGGCCAACGTCCTGACTTTC
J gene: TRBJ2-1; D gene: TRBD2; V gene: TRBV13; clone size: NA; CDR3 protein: CASSLGLRGGSYNEQFF; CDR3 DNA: TGTGCCAGCAGCTTAGGCCTCCGGGGGGGAAGCTACAATGAGCAGTTCTTC
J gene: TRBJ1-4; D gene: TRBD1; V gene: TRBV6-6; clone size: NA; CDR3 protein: CASRPQTGVNEKLFF; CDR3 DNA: TGTGCCAGCCGGCCCCAGACAGGGGTTAATGAAAAACTGTTTTTT
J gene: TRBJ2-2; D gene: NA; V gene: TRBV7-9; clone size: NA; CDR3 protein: CASSPTNTGELFF; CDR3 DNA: TGTGCCAGCAGTCCTACCAACACCGGGGAGCTGTTTTTT
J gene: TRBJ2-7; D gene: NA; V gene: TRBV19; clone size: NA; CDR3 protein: CASSTRGVYEQYF; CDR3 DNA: TGTGCCAGCTCCACTCGTGGGGTCTACGAGCAGTACTTC
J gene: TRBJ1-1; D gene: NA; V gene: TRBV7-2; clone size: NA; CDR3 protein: CASSFKLQGGTEAFF; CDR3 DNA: TGTGCCAGCAGCTTTAAACTCCAGGGCGGGACTGAAGCTTTCTTT
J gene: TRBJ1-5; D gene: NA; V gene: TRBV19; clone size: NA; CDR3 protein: CASSIDRATMNQPQHF; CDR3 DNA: TGTGCCAGTAGTATAGATCGGGCGACGATGAATCAGCCCCAGCATTTT
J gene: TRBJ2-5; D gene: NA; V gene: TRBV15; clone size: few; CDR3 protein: CATSRDPLGGQETQYF; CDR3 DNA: TGTGCCACCAGCAGAGATCCCCTGGGGGGACAAGAGACCCAGTACTTC
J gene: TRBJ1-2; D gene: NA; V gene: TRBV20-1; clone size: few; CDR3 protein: CSARDHPGYTF; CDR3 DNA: TGCAGTGCTAGAGACCATCCGGGCTACACCTTC
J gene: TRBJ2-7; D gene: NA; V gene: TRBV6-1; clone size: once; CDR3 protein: CASRTFGSYEQYF; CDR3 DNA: TGTGCCAGCCGGACGTTCGGCTCCTACGAGCAGTACTTC
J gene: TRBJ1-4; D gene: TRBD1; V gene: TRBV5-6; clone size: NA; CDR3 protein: CASSFYQGAVEEKLFF; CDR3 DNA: TGTGCCAGCAGCTTCTACCAGGGGGCTGTTGAGGAAAAACTGTTTTTT
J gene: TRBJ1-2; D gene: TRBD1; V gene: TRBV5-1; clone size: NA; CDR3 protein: CASSSGPGQTYGYTF; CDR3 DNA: TGCGCCAGCAGCTCTGGTCCGGGACAGACCTATGGCTACACCTTC
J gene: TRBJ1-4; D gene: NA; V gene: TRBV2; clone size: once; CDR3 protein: CASQRGQSFEKLFF; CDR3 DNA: TGTGCCAGTCAGCGGGGGCAGAGCTTTGAAAAACTGTTTTTT
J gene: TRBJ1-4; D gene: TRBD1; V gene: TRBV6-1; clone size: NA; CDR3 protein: CASSRQGGEKLFF; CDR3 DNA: TGTGCCAGCAGTCGACAGGGTGGTGAAAAACTGTTTTTT
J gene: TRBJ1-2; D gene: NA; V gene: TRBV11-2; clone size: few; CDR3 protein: CASSPAGELGYGYTF; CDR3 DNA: TGTGCCAGCAGCCCCGCGGGGGAACTCGGCTATGGCTACACCTTC
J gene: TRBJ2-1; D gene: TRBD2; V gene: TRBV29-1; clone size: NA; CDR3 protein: CSVALIRTSGVSYNEQFF; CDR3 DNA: TGCAGCGTTGCCCTGATCCGGACTAGCGGGGTGTCCTACAATGAGCAGTTCTTC
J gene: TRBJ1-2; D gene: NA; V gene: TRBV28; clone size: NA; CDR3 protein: CASSLERGGYGYTF; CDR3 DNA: TGTGCCAGCAGTTTAGAGAGGGGCGGATATGGCTACACCTTC
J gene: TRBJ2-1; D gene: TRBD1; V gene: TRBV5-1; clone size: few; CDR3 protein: CASSHRSTGTGSYNEQFF; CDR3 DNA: TGCGCCAGCAGCCACCGCTCAACCGGGACAGGGTCCTACAATGAGCAGTTCTTC
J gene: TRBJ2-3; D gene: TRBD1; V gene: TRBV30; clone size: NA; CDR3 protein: CAWSVGQGDPDTQYF; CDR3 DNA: TGTGCCTGGAGTGTGGGACAGGGGGATCCGGATACGCAGTATTTT
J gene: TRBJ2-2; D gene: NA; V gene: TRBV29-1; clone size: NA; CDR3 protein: CSVRRAGELFF; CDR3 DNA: TGCAGCGTGAGGCGGGCGGGGGAGCTGTTTTTT
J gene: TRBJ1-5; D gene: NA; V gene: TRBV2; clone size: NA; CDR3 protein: CASSAGRASNQPQHF; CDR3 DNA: TGTGCCAGCAGTGCGGGCAGGGCTAGCAATCAGCCCCAGCATTTT
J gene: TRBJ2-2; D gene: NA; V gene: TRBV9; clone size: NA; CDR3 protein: CASSVTGNTGELFF; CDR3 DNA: TGTGCCAGCAGCGTAACCGGGAACACCGGGGAGCTGTTTTTT
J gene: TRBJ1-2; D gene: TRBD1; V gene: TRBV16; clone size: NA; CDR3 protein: CASSQSPTGNGYTF; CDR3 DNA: TGTGCCAGCAGCCAATCTCCGACAGGGAATGGCTACACCTTC
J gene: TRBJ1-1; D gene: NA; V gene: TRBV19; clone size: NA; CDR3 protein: CASSISGEAFF; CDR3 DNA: TGTGCCAGTAGTATATCCGGAGAAGCTTTCTTT
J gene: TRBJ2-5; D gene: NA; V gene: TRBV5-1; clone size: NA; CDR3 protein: CASSLVGETQYF; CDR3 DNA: TGCGCCAGCAGCTTGGTAGGCGAGACCCAGTACTTC
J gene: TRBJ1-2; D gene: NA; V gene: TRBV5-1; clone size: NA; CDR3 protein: CASSLNPGTNYGYTF; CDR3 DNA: TGCGCCAGCAGCTTGAACCCTGGGACAAACTATGGCTACACCTTC
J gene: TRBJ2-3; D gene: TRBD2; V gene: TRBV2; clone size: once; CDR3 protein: CARRILETSGGGDTQYF; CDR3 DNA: TGTGCCAGAAGAATTTTGGAGACTAGCGGGGGAGGAGATACGCAGTATTTT
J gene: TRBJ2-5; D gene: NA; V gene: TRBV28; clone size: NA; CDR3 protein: CASEKGRETQYF; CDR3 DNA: TGTGCCAGCGAGAAGGGCAGGGAGACCCAGTACTTC
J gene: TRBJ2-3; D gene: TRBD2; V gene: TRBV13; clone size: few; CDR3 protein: CASSLGGGARDTQYF; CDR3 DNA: TGTGCCAGCAGCTTAGGCGGGGGGGCCAGAGATACGCAGTATTTT
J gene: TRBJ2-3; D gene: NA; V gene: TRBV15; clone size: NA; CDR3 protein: CATSREVSIGADTQYF; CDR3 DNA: TGTGCCACCAGCAGAGAAGTTTCTATAGGGGCCGATACGCAGTATTTT
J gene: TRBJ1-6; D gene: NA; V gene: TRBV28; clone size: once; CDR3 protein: CASSFRSSSPLHF; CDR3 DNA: TGTGCCAGCAGTTTCCGCAGTTCTTCACCCCTCCACTTT
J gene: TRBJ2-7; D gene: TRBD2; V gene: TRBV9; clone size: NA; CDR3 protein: CASSEGLAGVEQYF; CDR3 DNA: TGTGCCAGCAGCGAGGGACTAGCGGGGGTCGAGCAGTACTTC
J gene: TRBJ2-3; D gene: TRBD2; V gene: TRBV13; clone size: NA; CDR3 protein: CASSLNSGGFTDTQYF; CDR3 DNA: TGTGCCAGCAGCTTAAATAGCGGGGGTTTCACAGATACGCAGTATTTT
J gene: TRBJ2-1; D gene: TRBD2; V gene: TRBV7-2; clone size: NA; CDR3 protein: CASSLARGVYNEQFF; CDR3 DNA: TGTGCCAGCAGCTTAGCACGGGGGGTATACAATGAGCAGTTCTTC
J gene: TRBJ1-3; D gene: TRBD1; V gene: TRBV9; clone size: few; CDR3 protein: CASSAVSTGGQLNTIYF; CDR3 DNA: TGTGCCAGCAGCGCAGTTAGTACAGGGGGCCAACTAAACACCATATATTTT